The following is a T cell receptor (beta chain) sequence with its context. The target antigen is unknown. This sample also contains other DNA sequences that code for the same CDR3. These data are taken from a study of T cell responses to AZD1222 COVID-19 vaccine. Study-wide findings and caveats: Spike-spanning, vaccine-associated CD4 TCRs were dominant at 160-218 and 743-854.

The CDR3 contains 14 residues. V was trimmed by 6 bases and J by 1 base, leaving 10 bases between them. Germline values: CDR1 SGHAT, CDR2 FQNNGV. Method: immunoSEQ multiplex PCR; TCRdb's copy keeps in-frame clones and lacks some. Found here are fewer than 150,000 clones, about 93% of them singletons; the top ten hold 4.5% to 5.5%. The sample here was peripheral blood, taken on day 0 of AZD1222 vaccination. The J gene is TRBJ1-3, the V gene TRBV11-2; D possibly corresponds to TRBD1 (6 bases). The clonotype originates from an adult in good health. CDR3 nucleotide sequence: TGTGCCAGCAGTCCGGGGGCTTCTGGAAACACCATATATTTT. Amino acid sequence: CASSPGASGNTIYF.